Included here is one T cell receptor beta chain sequence, with context. Its antigen is not known. Collection occurred without any documented infections or immune events in donors. The data were obtained in a study of identifying expanded T cells in peripheral blood. Study observations and caveats: Technical replicates showed approximately 1.2 changed clones; two weeks about 16.4; four weeks 19. Clone count variance between roughly 2-week samples rose with total template count.

Clones were sequenced by immunoSEQ multiplex PCR, and TCRdb holds only the in-frame ones, with some missing. The sample lists around 78,000 clones, around four fifths occurring once. The sequence came from a person between 18 and 75 years old in good health. The sample taken for sequencing was blood.

CDR3 amino acids: CASSFLAGYEQYF. The CDR3 bases are TGTGCCAGCAGTTTTCTAGCGGGCTACGAGCAGTACTTC. The chain uses TRBV27 and TRBJ2-7; TRBD2 aligns across 8 bases. Germline V gives CDR1 MNHEY, CDR2 SMNVEV (reference sequence). V lost 3 bases to trimming and J lost 3 bases; unmatched junction nucleotides: 1. CDR3 length: 13 residues.